The present T cell receptor beta chain was sequenced within a study of blood T cells in healthy people across ages. V lost 5 bases, J lost 4 bases, and 13 bases lay in between. The CDR3 contains 14 residues. The germline V gene has CDR1 SGHRS and CDR2 YFSETQ. Peripheral blood samples of approximately 10 milliliters were drawn from each donor. Through a sample-barcoded 5' primer and a J-beta primer mix, a second PCR was run for roughly 7 to 11 cycles. Each CDR3 protein is one row after TCRdb ran MiXCR on the 5' RACE reads. The table has over 1,500,000 distinct CDR3 sequences, around half seen once. The receptor's source is a woman between 40 and 55 years old in good health. The sequencing input was blood. The rearrangement links TRBV5-1 to TRBJ2-1, with a weak D call TRBD1 (5 bases). CDR3 protein: CASRDTKNYNEQFF. The CDR3 bases are TGCGCCAGCAGGGACACCAAGAATTACAATGAGCAGTTCTTC.